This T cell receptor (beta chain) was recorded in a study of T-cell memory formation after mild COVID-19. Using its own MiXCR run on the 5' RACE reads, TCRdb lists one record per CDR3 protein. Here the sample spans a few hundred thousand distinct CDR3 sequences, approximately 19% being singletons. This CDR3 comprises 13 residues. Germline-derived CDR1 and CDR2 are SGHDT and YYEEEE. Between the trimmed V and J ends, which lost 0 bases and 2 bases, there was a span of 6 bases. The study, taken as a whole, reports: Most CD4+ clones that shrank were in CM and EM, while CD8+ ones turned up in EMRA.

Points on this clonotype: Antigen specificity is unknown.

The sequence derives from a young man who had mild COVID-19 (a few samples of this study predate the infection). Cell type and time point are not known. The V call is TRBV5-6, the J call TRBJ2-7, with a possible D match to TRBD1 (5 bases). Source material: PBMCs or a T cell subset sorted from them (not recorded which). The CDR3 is CASSLETAYEQYV. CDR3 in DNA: TGTGCCAGCAGCTTGGAGACAGCCTACGAGCAGTACGTC.